Listed here are 25 T cell receptor beta chains from one sample, sequenced in a study of cytomegalovirus exposure and HLA in healthy donors. The PCR contained 60 Vbeta and 13 Jbeta primers. The table came from immunoSEQ multiplex PCR; TCRdb's copy has only in-frame clones and leaves some out. The sample holds roughly 150,000 clones, roughly 70% seen once. Specimen: PBMCs. Receptors were obtained from a male donor in good health and CMV-seronegative.

The chain is built from TRBV6-6 and TRBJ2-5; 9 positions agree with TRBD2. This CDR3 has 15 amino acids. The V gene's germline CDR1 is MNHNY and CDR2 SVGAGI (reference sequence). The trim removed 5 bases at V and 1 base at J, leaving 5 bases unmatched. The CDR3 here is CASSTSGGSQETQYF. The CDR3 region has the DNA TGTGCCAGCAGTACCAGCGGGGGGAGCCAAGAGACCCAGTACTTC.

As regards this clone: This sample also contains other DNA sequences that code for the same CDR3. J is TRBJ2-3 and V is TRBV10-3; TRBD2 matches at 11 bases. The germline V gene encodes CDR1 ENHRY and CDR2 SYGVKD. Trimming at V came to 7 bases and at J to 11 bases, leaving 14 bases not matched to a gene. CDR3 size: 15 residues. The CDR3 sequence is CAITDGASGGLKQYF. In DNA, the CDR3 is TGTGCCATCACCGACGGGGCTAGCGGGGGGCTTAAGCAGTATTTT.

The J gene is TRBJ2-4, the V gene TRBV5-1; the D gene is possibly TRBD2 (5 bases). The CDR3 covers 15 residues. The V end lost 4 bases, the J end lost 6 bases, and 17 bases lay between the germline ends. Germline CDR1 and CDR2: SGHRS and YFSETQ. As DNA, the CDR3 is TGCGCCAGCAGCACAGAGGGAACGGGTGGAAACATTCAGTACTTC. Translation gives CASSTEGTGGNIQYF.

V is TRBV13 and J is TRBJ1-2; 9 bases are a match to TRBD1. CDR3 length: 14 amino acids. V was pared by 3 bases and J by 3 bases, with 2 bases of the junction left unmatched. Germline lookup yields CDR1 PRHDT and CDR2 FYEKMQ (reference sequence). The CDR3 spells CASSFTGGHYGYTF. The CDR3 coding sequence is TGTGCCAGCAGCTTCACAGGGGGCCACTATGGCTACACCTTC.

The chain is built from TRBV28 and TRBJ1-5; tentative D call: TRBD1 (5 bases). The V end was cut by 7 bases, the J end by 6 bases, with 13 bases between. This CDR3 is built from 13 residues. Germline values: CDR1 MDHEN, CDR2 SYDVKM. The chain's CDR3 is CASNLWGGQPQHF. CDR3 in DNA: TGTGCCAGCAATCTCTGGGGGGGTCAGCCCCAGCATTTT.

This clone has more than one count but fewer than ten. V is TRBV29-1 and J is TRBJ1-1; no clear D gene. The V gene lost 8 bases and the J gene lost 0 bases, with 16 bases spanning the gap. Looked up from germline, CDR1 is SQVTM and CDR2 is ANQGSEA. This CDR3 is built from 14 residues. CDR3 DNA: TGCAGCACGAGACTAATATCATTGAACACTGAAGCTTTCTTT. Its translation is CSTRLISLNTEAFF.

This sequence joins TRBV7-9 and TRBJ1-1, with D hard to call. CDR3 length: 13 residues. Germline V gene lookup returns CDR1 SEHNR and CDR2 FQNEAQ (reference sequence). The V and J ends lost 0 bases and 1 base respectively, with 3 bases between them. CDR3 protein: CASSLARNTEAFF. In DNA form, the CDR3 reads TGTGCCAGCAGCTTAGCCAGGAACACTGAAGCTTTCTTT. The full variable domain, with the rest looked up from reference TRBV7-9 and TRBJ1-1, is DTGVSQNPRHKITKRGQNVTFRCDPISEHNRLYWYRQTLGQGPEFLTYFQNEAQLEKSRLLSDRFSAERPKGSFSTLEIQRTEQGDSAMYLCASSLARNTEAFFGQGTRLTVV.

J is TRBJ2-1 and V is TRBV25-1; 7 bases align to TRBD2. The trim removed 3 bases at V and 5 bases at J, leaving 10 bases unmatched. Germline V gene sequence: CDR1 MGHDK, CDR2 SYGVNS. This CDR3 is built from 16 residues. The CDR3: CASSDPLSGLNNEQFF. The CDR3 DNA reads TGTGCCAGCAGTGACCCCCTTAGCGGGCTTAACAATGAGCAGTTCTTC.

The V gene is TRBV18, the J gene TRBJ2-5, with 9 bases identical to TRBD1. The DNA end is a closer match to TRBJ2-7, so the J assignment may be wrong. The length of the CDR3 is 14 residues. Germline CDR1 reads KGHSH; CDR2 reads LQKENI. CDR3 residues: CASQRTGGLDEQYF. DNA for the CDR3: TGTGCCAGCCAACGCACAGGGGGCCTGGACGAGCAGTACTTC.

This clone has only a few counts. This sequence joins TRBV9 and TRBJ1-3; tentatively, D is TRBD1 (5 bases). Trimming took off 4 bases at V and 2 bases at J, with 13 bases between the two ends. Germline V CDR1 and CDR2: SGDLS, YYNGEE. This CDR3 is built from 15 residues. The CDR3 sequence: CASSSRDGAGNTIYF. The DNA of the CDR3 is TGTGCCAGCAGCTCCAGGGATGGGGCTGGAAACACCATATATTTT.

The V gene is TRBV28, the J gene TRBJ1-3, with D maybe TRBD1 (5 bases). Trimming pared 7 bases from V and 3 bases from J, leaving 16 bases between. CDR1 MDHEN and CDR2 SYDVKM come from the germline V gene. This CDR3 is built from 15 residues. The CDR3: CASTITSTVGNTIYF. The CDR3 bases are TGTGCCAGCACTATCACTTCGACAGTTGGAAACACCATATATTTT.

A few counts support this clone. This sequence joins TRBV15 and TRBJ2-1; TRBD1 matches at 9 bases. Unmatched junction bases numbered 8, after V lost 5 bases and J lost 0 bases. CDR3 length: 17 residues. CDR1 is LNHNV and CDR2 is YYDKDF in the germline V gene (reference sequence). CDR3 region: CATSPRRTGVSYNEQFF. The CDR3 nucleotides read TGTGCCACCAGCCCTCGCCGGACAGGGGTCTCCTACAATGAGCAGTTCTTC.

This chain links TRBV19 with TRBJ2-2; D not certain. V gave up 7 bases and J gave up 3 bases, with 9 bases separating them. From germline, CDR1 is LNHDA and CDR2 SQIVND (reference sequence). The CDR3 runs to 13 residues. Here the CDR3 DNA reads TGTGCCAGTACCCCCCTCCACACCGGGGAGCTGTTTTTT. It encodes CASTPLHTGELFF.

V and J are TRBV7-2 and TRBJ1-1, with D uncertain. The germline CDR1 and CDR2 sequences are SGHTA and FQGNSA. The V end was cut by 5 bases, the J end by 3 bases, with 16 bases between. The CDR3 sequence is 15 residues long. Here the CDR3 reads CASSPKGGRHTEAFF. The CDR3 DNA sequence: TGTGCCAGCAGCCCTAAAGGAGGCAGGCACACTGAAGCTTTCTTT. The full variable domain, rest sourced from reference TRBV7-2 and TRBJ1-1, is GAGVSQSPSNKVTEKGKDVELRCDPISGHTALYWYRQSLGQGLEFLIYFQGNSAPDKSGLPSDRFSAERTGGSVSTLTIQRTQQEDSAVYLCASSPKGGRHTEAFFGQGTRLTVV.

Here the CDR3 DNA reads TGTGCCAGCAGCTTATGGCCCAGCAATCAGCCCCAGCATTTT. It is translated as CASSLWPSNQPQHF. This sequence joins TRBV7-9 and TRBJ1-5, with D uncertain. Germline assignment: CDR1 SEHNR and CDR2 FQNEAQ (reference sequence). The CDR3 is 14 amino acids. The V end lost 2 bases, the J end lost 1 base, and 6 bases lay between the germline ends. The whole variable domain, filled in from reference TRBV7-9 and TRBJ1-5, reads DTGVSQNPRHKITKRGQNVTFRCDPISEHNRLYWYRQTLGQGPEFLTYFQNEAQLEKSRLLSDRFSAERPKGSFSTLEIQRTEQGDSAMYLCASSLWPSNQPQHFGDGTRLSIL.

This chain joins TRBV19 and TRBJ1-6; 8 bases line up with TRBD1. Trimming cost V 6 bases and J 3 bases; bases outside gene matches: 4. The germline V gene has CDR1 LNHDA and CDR2 SQIVND (reference sequence). CDR3 length: 15 residues. The CDR3 DNA follows: TGTGCCAGTAGGACAGGGGACGGCTATAATTCACCCCTCCACTTT. This codes for CASRTGDGYNSPLHF. The full variable domain, with the rest looked up from reference TRBV19 and TRBJ1-6, is DGGITQSPKYLFRKEGQNVTLSCEQNLNHDAMYWYRQDPGQGLRLIYYSQIVNDFQKGDIAEGYSVSREKKESFPLTVTSAQKNPTAFYLCASRTGDGYNSPLHFGNGTRLTVT.

The rearrangement links TRBV7-9 to TRBJ2-1, with 8 bases aligning to TRBD2. Trimming removed 8 bases from V and 3 bases from J; junction bases left unmatched: 6. This CDR3 is built from 14 residues. CDR1 is SEHNR, CDR2 FQNEAQ, per germline (reference sequence). CDR3 amino acids: CASGGGGSYNEQFF. The CDR3 DNA reads as TGTGCCAGCGGGGGCGGGGGGAGCTACAATGAGCAGTTCTTC.

The chain is built from TRBV6-5 and TRBJ2-2; D might be TRBD1 (6 bases). This CDR3 spans 15 amino acids. With 6 bases removed from V and 3 bases from J, the gap between germline ends came to 14 bases. The germline V gene has CDR1 MNHEY and CDR2 SVGAGI. CDR3 region: CASSPGTSHTGELFF. The CDR3 DNA reads TGTGCCAGCAGCCCCGGGACAAGCCACACCGGGGAGCTGTTTTTT.

The chain is built from TRBV23-1 and TRBJ1-2; D gene unclear. TRBV23-1 is assigned to the ORF class and has an uncertain function. Between the trimmed V and J ends, which lost 2 bases and 5 bases, there was a span of 6 bases. The CDR3 runs 12 residues. The CDR3 bases are TGCGCCAGCAGTCAACTAACTTATGGCTACACCTTC. As protein: CASSQLTYGYTF.

V usage is TRBV11-3 and J usage is TRBJ2-1; D is undetermined. Trimming removed 3 bases at V and 0 bases at J, with 9 bases between. The CDR3 has 15 residues. From germline, CDR1 is SGHNT and CDR2 YENEEA. CDR3 coding DNA: TGTGCCAGCAGCTTTGAGCTTAGCTCCTACAATGAGCAGTTCTTC. Translating it yields CASSFELSSYNEQFF.

The chain links TRBV7-9 to TRBJ1-4, with D perhaps TRBD1 (5 bases). Between the trimmed V and J ends, which lost 5 bases and 4 bases, there was a span of 14 bases. The germline CDR1 and CDR2 sequences are SEHNR and FQNEAQ (reference sequence). The CDR3 is 15 residues long. CDR3 nucleotides: TGTGCCAGCAGCACCCAGACAGTTGTTAATGAAAAACTGTTTTTT. Amino acids: CASSTQTVVNEKLFF.

The rearrangement links TRBV5-4 to TRBJ2-2; possible D gene TRBD2, 6 bases. The CDR3 totals 18 residues. Germline lookup yields CDR1 SGHNT and CDR2 YYREEE (reference sequence). V lost 0 bases, J lost 0 bases, and 15 bases lay in between. CDR3 in DNA: TGTGCCAGCAGCTTGGCCCTTGGGACTTCCTCGAACACCGGGGAGCTGTTTTTT. This encodes CASSLALGTSSNTGELFF.

This clone occurred a few times. This chain joins TRBV9 and TRBJ2-2, with TRBD2 identical over 16 bases. Germline CDR1 SGDLS, CDR2 YYNGEE. V lost 6 bases, J lost 5 bases, and 13 bases stayed unmatched. The CDR3 extends over 19 amino acids. The CDR3 loop is CASNTTDWGLAGGTGELFF. DNA of the CDR3: TGTGCCAGCAACACGACCGATTGGGGACTAGCGGGAGGGACCGGGGAGCTGTTTTTT.

In this sample, this clone turned up once. The rearrangement joins TRBV28 to TRBJ2-3; D is possibly TRBD1 (5 bases). The CDR3 covers 15 residues. Germline CDR1 MDHEN, CDR2 SYDVKM. The V and J ends lost 4 bases and 1 base respectively, with 12 bases between them. The CDR3, as DNA: TGTGCCAGCAGTTCCTGGGGCAATGGCACAGATACGCAGTATTTT. Translation: CASSSWGNGTDTQYF.

The count of this clone is one. The chain employs TRBV9 and TRBJ2-4; a weak D match, TRBD1 (5 bases). Trimming left V 0 bases short and J 1 base short, with 14 bases between. Germline CDR1 is SGDLS and CDR2 is YYNGEE. This CDR3 has 17 amino acids. DNA for the CDR3: TGTGCCAGCAGCGTAGGGGCAGGGAAGCTCGCCAAAAACATTCAGTACTTC. Protein: CASSVGAGKLAKNIQYF.